This T cell receptor beta chain was captured in a study of Graves' ophthalmopathy and Graves' hyperthyroidism. Study-wide points: The model's prediction of ophthalmopathy progression had 70.59% sensitivity and 72% to 80% specificity.

Pregnancy or lactation, uncontrolled infections and other autoimmune diseases were grounds for excluding patients. Amplification of TCR beta CDR3 regions used RNA transcripts. First-round RT-PCR employed HTBI primers, with a second-round multiplex PCR after it. TCRdb ran MiXCR on the multiplex PCR reads and lists one entry per CDR3 protein. In the table there are under 400,000 distinct CDR3 sequences, roughly 16% of which are singletons. This clonotype was observed at least ten times. Its antigen remains unknown. The receptor was derived from an adult man with Graves' ophthalmopathy. The sequenced sample consisted of peripheral blood.

CDR3 DNA sequence: TGTGCCAGCAGCGGGGACAGGGCTAATGGGAACACTGAAGCTTTCTTT. Its translation: CASSGDRANGNTEAFF. J is TRBJ1-1 and V is TRBV28; the match to TRBD1 covers 9 bases. The CDR3 totals 16 residues. Germline values: CDR1 MDHEN, CDR2 SYDVKM. J gave up 1 base and V 6 bases, and 9 bases lay outside the gene matches.